Listed below are T cell receptor beta chains from one sample, sequenced in a study of post-analysis software for immune sequencing data. TCRdb reprocessed the PCR reads via MiXCR and lists one record per CDR3 protein. The table shows hundreds of thousands of distinct CDR3 sequences, with under 55% occurring only once. Sequencing input: blood. The receptors shown here come from a girl between 10 and 17 years old with multiple sclerosis. Each CDR3 is given with its conserved first and last residue. The D gene is left open where the match is weak. Where a row states a size, it is once, few, many or the class of an expanded clone; other rows omit it.

TRBV24-1	NA	TRBD1	TRBJ1-5	TGTGCCACCAGTGACTCAGGGGGGAGGGCCCAGCATTTT	CATSDSGGRAQHF
TRBV10-3	few	NA	TRBJ2-6	TGTGCCATCAGTGGGAGGGACAGACCGAACAGCTCTGGGGCCAACGTCCTGACTTTC	CAISGRDRPNSSGANVLTF
TRBV20-1	many	NA	TRBJ2-5	TGCAGTGCTAGAGTGGATCGGGAGTGGGGGACCCAGTACTTC	CSARVDREWGTQYF
TRBV5-6	NA	NA	TRBJ2-3	TGTGCCAGCAGCTTGACAGGGAACACAGATACGCAGTATTTT	CASSLTGNTDTQYF
TRBV5-1	NA	NA	TRBJ2-2	TGCGCCAGCAGCTTGGGTGGGACAACCAACACCGGGGAGCTGTTTTTT	CASSLGGTTNTGELFF
TRBV20-1	few	TRBD1	TRBJ2-1	TGCAGTGCTAGATCCACCAGGGGGACAGGATACAATGAGCAGTTCTTC	CSARSTRGTGYNEQFF
TRBV27	few	NA	TRBJ2-7	TGTGCCAGCAGTTCCACGCGGACTGCCGCCTACGAGCAGTACTTC	CASSSTRTAAYEQYF
TRBV9	NA	NA	TRBJ2-5	TGTGCCAGCAGCGTAAGCCTAGCCATACAAGAGACCCAGTACTTC	CASSVSLAIQETQYF
TRBV20-1	NA	NA	TRBJ1-6	TGCAGTGCCAGGGGAGGGCAGGGTGGATCACCCCTCCACTTT	CSARGGQGGSPLHF
TRBV24-1	NA	TRBD1	TRBJ1-1	TGTGCCACCGGGGACAGGGGAAACACTGAAGCTTTCTTT	CATGDRGNTEAFF
TRBV20-1	NA	TRBD1	TRBJ1-2	TGCAGTGCTCAGCCGGGACAGGGAAACGGCTACACCTTC	CSAQPGQGNGYTF
TRBV29-1	NA	TRBD1	TRBJ2-3	TGCAGCGTTGGGAGGGACAGGGGACGGATTCGAACAGATGCGCAGTATTTT	CSVGRDRGRIRTDAQYF
TRBV11-2	NA	NA	TRBJ2-7	TGTGCCAACAGCTTTCGACCTCCGCTCGGGCAGTACTTC	CANSFRPPLGQYF
TRBV9	NA	NA	TRBJ2-1	TGTGCCAGCAGCGCCCGGACGGGAAACTCCTACAATGGGCAGTTCTTC	CASSARTGNSYNGQFF
TRBV20-1	few	NA	TRBJ2-1	TGCAGTGCTAGAGTATTCGGGAGACTTGAAGAGCAGTTCTTC	CSARVFGRLEEQFF
TRBV2	few	NA	TRBJ2-1	TGTGCCAGCACAGGGGACAATGAGCAGTTCTTC	CASTGDNEQFF
TRBV4-1	few	TRBD2	TRBJ2-5	TGCGCCAGCAGCCAAGGTCTAGCGGGAGCAGGAGAAGAGACCCAGTACTTC	CASSQGLAGAGEETQYF
TRBV5-1	NA	TRBD1	TRBJ2-3	TGCGCCAGCAGCTTAGGCCCCGACAGGGAAGAAAGCACAGATACGCAGTATTTT	CASSLGPDREESTDTQYF
TRBV9	NA	NA	TRBJ2-6	TGTGCCAGCAGCGTCGCCGGGGCCAACCCCAACTCTGGGGCCAACGTCCTGACTTTC	CASSVAGANPNSGANVLTF
TRBV5-5	NA	NA	TRBJ2-1	TGTGCCAGCAGCTTGGGCGCGGTGGGGCGGGGCCCCTACAATGAGCAGTTCTTC	CASSLGAVGRGPYNEQFF
TRBV9	NA	TRBD2	TRBJ2-1	TGTGCCAGCAGCGGACTAGCGGTGGGTGAGCAGTTCTTC	CASSGLAVGEQFF
TRBV19	NA	NA	TRBJ2-1	TGTGCCAGTAGTAGGGTAGCGGAATACAATGAGCAGTTCTTC	CASSRVAEYNEQFF
TRBV29-1	NA	NA	TRBJ1-1	TGCAGCGTTGGCGAGTTATACACTGAAGCTTTCTTT	CSVGELYTEAFF
TRBV20-1	NA	TRBD2	TRBJ2-1	TGCAGTGCTAGAGATACCCTAGCGGACCTAAATGAGCAGTTCTTC	CSARDTLADLNEQFF
TRBV12-3/TRBV12-4	NA	NA	TRBJ2-6	TGTGCCAGCACCTCGGCACCCAAGTCTGGGGCCAACGTCCTGACTTTC	CASTSAPKSGANVLTF
TRBV10-3	NA	NA	TRBJ2-1	TGTGCCATCAAATCCGACTCCTACAATGAGCAGTTCTTC	CAIKSDSYNEQFF
TRBV12-3/TRBV12-4	NA	NA	TRBJ1-1	TGTGCCAGCAGCATCTACACTGAAGCTTTCTTT	CASSIYTEAFF
TRBV15	once	NA	TRBJ1-2	TGTGCCACCAGCAGAGATGCGGCGGGTGGCTACACCTTC	CATSRDAAGGYTF
TRBV20-1	NA	NA	TRBJ2-7	TGCAGCGCCTCTACAGGTGGGGCCTACGAGCAGTACTTC	CSASTGGAYEQYF
TRBV11-2	NA	TRBD1	TRBJ2-7	TGTGCCAGCAGCTTAACATATGGGACAGAGCCCGCAACCGCCTACGAGCAGTACTTC	CASSLTYGTEPATAYEQYF
TRBV29-1	NA	TRBD1	TRBJ1-2	TGCAGCGTTGGGGACAACAGGGGCTATGGCTACACCTTC	CSVGDNRGYGYTF
TRBV12-3/TRBV12-4	NA	NA	TRBJ2-7	TGTGCCAGCAGTTTAACAGAACCTTACGAGCAGTACTTC	CASSLTEPYEQYF
TRBV12-3/TRBV12-4	few	TRBD2	TRBJ2-3	TGTGCCAGCAGTTCAACCTCAGCGGGAGCGGGAAATACGCAGTATTTT	CASSSTSAGAGNTQYF
TRBV12-3/TRBV12-4	few	TRBD2	TRBJ2-7	TGTGCCAGCAGTTTCTGGACTAGCGGGAGTGACGAGCAGTACTTC	CASSFWTSGSDEQYF
TRBV3-1	NA	NA	TRBJ1-5	TGTGCCAGCAGCCAAGGGGCTGCAGGGGCAGGGCCCCAGCATTTT	CASSQGAAGAGPQHF
TRBV20-1	NA	NA	TRBJ2-7	TGCAGTGCTAGAGACGGTGGCCTTACCTACGAGCAGTACTTC	CSARDGGLTYEQYF
TRBV20-1	few	TRBD2	TRBJ2-7	TGCAGTGGGCGGGCTAGCGGGAACTACGAGCAGTACTTC	CSGRASGNYEQYF
TRBV20-1	NA	TRBD2	TRBJ2-7	TGCAGTGCCGGTCTAGCGGGAGGGCCACGCGAGCAGTACTTC	CSAGLAGGPREQYF
TRBV28	few	TRBD1	TRBJ2-7	TGTGCCAGCAGGAGGGGGACAGGGTGGTACGAGCAGTACTTC	CASRRGTGWYEQYF
TRBV6-1	NA	NA	TRBJ1-5	TGTGCCAGCGGAGGACACATGGATGGCAATCAGCCTCAGCATTTT	CASGGHMDGNQPQHF
TRBV20-1	NA	TRBD1	TRBJ1-2	TGCAGTGCTACAGATCATAAGGACAGGCCTAACTATGGCTACACCTTC	CSATDHKDRPNYGYTF
TRBV29-1	NA	NA	TRBJ1-5	TGCAGCGTTGAAGGGGGTGGTAATCAGCCCCGGCATTTT	CSVEGGGNQPRHF
TRBV28	NA	TRBD1	TRBJ1-2	TGTGCCAGCAGGGAGTACGACAGGGACGGAGGCTACACCTTC	CASREYDRDGGYTF
TRBV10-2	NA	TRBD2	TRBJ2-7	TGCGCCACCACGAGGACTAGCGGAGACTACGAGCAGTACTTC	CATTRTSGDYEQYF
TRBV3-1	few	TRBD2	TRBJ2-5	TGTGCCAGCAGCCAAGTGGGAAGCGGGAGGATTAAAGAGACCCAGTACTTC	CASSQVGSGRIKETQYF
TRBV20-1	NA	NA	TRBJ2-3	TGCAGTGCGGCCCCAGGGGCTTCCACAGATACGCAGTATTTT	CSAAPGASTDTQYF
TRBV20-1	NA	NA	TRBJ2-1	TGCAGTGCTAGGGGTCCGACTAGGTCGTACAATGAGCAGTTCTTC	CSARGPTRSYNEQFF
TRBV15	NA	TRBD2	TRBJ2-7	TGTGCCACCAGCAGAGACCCCACGCGGGAGGCTGCGCAGTACTTC	CATSRDPTREAAQYF
TRBV11-2	NA	NA	TRBJ2-5	TGTGCCAGCAGCTTAGTCTACAGGGAAGAGACCCAGTACTTC	CASSLVYREETQYF